One and the same sample provided the 2 T cell receptor beta chains below, sequenced in a study of blood T cell repertoires in COVID-19. The table came from immunoSEQ multiplex PCR; TCRdb's copy has only in-frame clones and leaves some out. The data hold about 380,000 clones, with about 90% observed a single time. The sequencing input was PBMCs or T cells enriched from blood (not recorded which). Receptor source: a man under 40 who had recovered from COVID-19.

This chain joins TRBV14 and TRBJ2-2; D unclear. The V end lost 5 bases, the J end lost 7 bases, and 11 bases lay between the germline ends. CDR3 length equals 13 residues. Per germline, CDR1 SGHDN and CDR2 FVKESK. CDR3 coding DNA: TGTGCCAGCAGCAAAATCCTCGGCGGGGAGCTGTTTTTT. It is translated as CASSKILGGELFF.

The chain joins TRBV4-1 to TRBJ1-5; 8 bases line up with TRBD1. The V and J ends lost 3 bases and 2 bases, in that order; junction bases with no gene match: 9. CDR3 length equals 17 residues. CDR1 and CDR2 (germline): MGHRA, YSYEKL. The CDR3 nucleotides read TGCGCCAGCAGCCATGTAACAGGGGGGGACGGCAATCAGCCCCAGCATTTT. Translated: CASSHVTGGDGNQPQHF.